Listed below are T cell receptor beta chains from one sample, sequenced in a study of T cell repertoires in cytomegalovirus infection. TCRdb recomputed calls from the reads with MiXCR, one row per CDR3 protein. Found here are roughly 230,000 distinct CDR3 sequences, approximately 15% of them singletons; the top ten hold over 40%. Specimen: CD8+ T cells from PBMCs. These receptors all come from a human donor in good health (CMV status not recorded). Some clones in this sample may be carry-over from other donors' samples. Each CDR3 is given with its conserved first and last residue. The D gene is left open where the match is weak. Not all rows give a size; the values are once, few, many and, for expanded clones, a class.

v_call	j_call	clone_size	d_call	cdr3_nt	cdr3_aa
TRBV7-6	TRBJ2-5	NA	NA	TGTGCCAGCAGCCCACCCTGGGGCGGGGTAAACCAAGAGACCCAGTACTTC	CASSPPWGGVNQETQYF
TRBV7-9	TRBJ2-7	many	NA	TGTGCCAGCAGCTCAGGACAGCAAACCTACGAGCAGTACTTC	CASSSGQQTYEQYF
TRBV20-1	TRBJ2-5	NA	NA	TGCAGTGCTACCCTCGACCGCGACCCGTACCAAGAGACCCAGTACTTC	CSATLDRDPYQETQYF
TRBV28	TRBJ2-7	NA	NA	TGTGCCAGCAGTTTTAGGAGGCAGGGGACCTACGAGCAGTACTTC	CASSFRRQGTYEQYF
TRBV20-1	TRBJ2-1	few	NA	TGCAGTGCTAGACGGGGGCTCCTCAATGAGCAGTTCTTC	CSARRGLLNEQFF
TRBV5-1	TRBJ1-4	NA	NA	TGCGCCAGCAGCTCCTCTGAAGAGACAGGATCCGCAACTAATGAAAAACTGTTTTTT	CASSSSEETGSATNEKLFF
TRBV29-1	TRBJ2-1	few	TRBD2	TGCAGCGTTGAAGGACGATCCGCACTGCGGGGGGGCTACAATGAGCAGTTCTTC	CSVEGRSALRGGYNEQFF
TRBV28	TRBJ1-5	NA	NA	TGTGCCAGCAGTTTAACCCCCGGGATAGGGACTGGCAATCAGCCCCAGCATTTT	CASSLTPGIGTGNQPQHF
TRBV4-1	TRBJ1-1	few	NA	TGCGCCAGCAGCCTAGGGGGTTGGACTGAAGCTTTCTTT	CASSLGGWTEAFF
TRBV28	TRBJ2-7	many	NA	TGTGCCAGCGCCTTTGCCGACAAGGTGTACTTC	CASAFADKVYF
TRBV7-8	TRBJ2-1	many	NA	TGTGCCAGCAGCCTCAGGACGGGTAGGAATGAGCAGTTCTTC	CASSLRTGRNEQFF
TRBV20-1	TRBJ1-6	few	NA	TGCAGTGCTAGAGGTTTGACACCCCTCCACTTT	CSARGLTPLHF
TRBV12-3/TRBV12-4	TRBJ1-6	many	NA	TGTGCCAGCCTCAGGGAAGGTTTCTCACCCCTCCACTTT	CASLREGFSPLHF
TRBV29-1	TRBJ2-4	NA	NA	TGCAGCGTTGTTGAACGGGAATTAGCCAAAAACATTCAGTACTTC	CSVVERELAKNIQYF
TRBV7-9	TRBJ2-5	many	TRBD2	TGTGCCAGCCACATAGCGGGCGAGATCGAAGAGACCCAGTACTTC	CASHIAGEIEETQYF
TRBV5-4	TRBJ1-4	few	NA	TGTGCCAGCAGCTTGGGAGGGAAACTGTTTTTT	CASSLGGKLFF
TRBV7-9	TRBJ1-1	medium-sized	NA	TGTGCCAGCAGCTTACGTAGAGGGTTGATTGGGAACACTGAAGCTTTCTTT	CASSLRRGLIGNTEAFF
TRBV12-3/TRBV12-4	TRBJ2-7	few	NA	TGTGCCGTGGAACCGGGATACTACGAGCAGTACTTC	CAVEPGYYEQYF